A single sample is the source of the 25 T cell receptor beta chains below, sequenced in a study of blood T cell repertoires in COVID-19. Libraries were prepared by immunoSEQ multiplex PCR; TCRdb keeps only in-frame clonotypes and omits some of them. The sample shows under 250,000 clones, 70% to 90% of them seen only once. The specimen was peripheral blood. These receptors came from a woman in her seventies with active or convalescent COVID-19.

The CDR3 protein is CASSSGQVGSYEQYF. The DNA of the CDR3 is TGTGCCAGCAGCTCGGGACAGGTAGGCTCCTACGAGCAGTACTTC. This rearrangement joins TRBV11-2 to TRBJ2-7; TRBD1 matches 8 bases. The CDR3 is 15 residues long. Per the germline V gene, CDR1 is SGHAT and CDR2 is FQNNGV. V gave up 4 bases and J gave up 0 bases; unmatched junction bases: 5.

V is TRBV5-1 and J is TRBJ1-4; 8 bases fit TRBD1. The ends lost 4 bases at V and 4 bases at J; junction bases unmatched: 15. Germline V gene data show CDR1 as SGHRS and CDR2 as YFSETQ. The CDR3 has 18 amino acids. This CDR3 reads CASSPGPGQDSGNEKLFF. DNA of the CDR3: TGCGCCAGCAGCCCAGGACCGGGACAGGACTCTGGTAATGAAAAACTGTTTTTT.

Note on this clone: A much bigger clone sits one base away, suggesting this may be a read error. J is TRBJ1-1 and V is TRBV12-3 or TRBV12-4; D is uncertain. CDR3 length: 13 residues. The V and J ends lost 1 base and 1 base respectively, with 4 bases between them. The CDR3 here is CASSLGPNTEAFF. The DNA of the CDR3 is TGTGCCAGCAGTTTAGGGCCGAACACTGAAGCTTTCTTT.

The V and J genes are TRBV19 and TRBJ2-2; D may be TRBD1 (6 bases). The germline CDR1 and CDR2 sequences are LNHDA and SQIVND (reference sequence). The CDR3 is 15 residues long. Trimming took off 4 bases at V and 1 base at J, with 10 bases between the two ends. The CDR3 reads CASSSPGQNTGELFF. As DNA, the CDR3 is TGTGCCAGTAGTAGCCCGGGACAGAACACCGGGGAGCTGTTTTTT.

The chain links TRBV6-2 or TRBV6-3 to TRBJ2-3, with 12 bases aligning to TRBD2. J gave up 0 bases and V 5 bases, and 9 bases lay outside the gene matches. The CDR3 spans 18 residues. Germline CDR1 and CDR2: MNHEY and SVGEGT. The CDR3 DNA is TGTGCCAGCAGTACTAGCGGGGGGCCGAACCCTAGCACAGATACGCAGTATTTT. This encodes CASSTSGGPNPSTDTQYF.

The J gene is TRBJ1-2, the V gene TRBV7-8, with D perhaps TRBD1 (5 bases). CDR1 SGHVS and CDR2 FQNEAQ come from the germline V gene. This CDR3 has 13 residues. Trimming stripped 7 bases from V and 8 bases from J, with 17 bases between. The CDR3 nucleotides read TGTGCCAGCACCCAAGGAGGGGCTAGGGGCTACACCTTC. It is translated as CASTQGGARGYTF.

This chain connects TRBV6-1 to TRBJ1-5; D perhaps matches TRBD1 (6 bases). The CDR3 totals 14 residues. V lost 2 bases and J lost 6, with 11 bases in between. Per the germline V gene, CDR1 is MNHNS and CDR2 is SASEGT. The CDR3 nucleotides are TGTGCCAGCAGTGAATCCCGGGGGGCTCAGCCCCAGCATTTT. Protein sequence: CASSESRGAQPQHF.

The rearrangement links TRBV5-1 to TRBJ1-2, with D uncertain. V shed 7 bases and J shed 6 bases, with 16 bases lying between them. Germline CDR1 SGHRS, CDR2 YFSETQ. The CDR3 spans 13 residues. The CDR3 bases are TGCGCCAGCGGGGAGGGAATACGCGATGGCTACACCTTC. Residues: CASGEGIRDGYTF. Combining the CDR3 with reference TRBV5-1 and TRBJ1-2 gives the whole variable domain KAGVTQTPRYLIKTRGQQVTLSCSPISGHRSVSWYQQTPGQGLQFLFEYFSETQRNKGNFPGRFSGRQFSNSRSEMNVSTLELGDSALYLCASGEGIRDGYTFGSGTRLTVV.

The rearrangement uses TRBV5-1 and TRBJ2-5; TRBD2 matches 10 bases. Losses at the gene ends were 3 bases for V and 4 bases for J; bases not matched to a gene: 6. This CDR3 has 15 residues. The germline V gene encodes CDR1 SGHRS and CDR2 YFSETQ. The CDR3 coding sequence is TGCGCCAGCAGCTGGAAGCGGGGGGGCCGAGAGACCCAGTACTTC. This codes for CASSWKRGGRETQYF.

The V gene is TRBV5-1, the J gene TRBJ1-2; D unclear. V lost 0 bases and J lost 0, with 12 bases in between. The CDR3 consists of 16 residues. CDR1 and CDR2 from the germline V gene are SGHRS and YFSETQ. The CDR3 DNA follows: TGCGCCAGCAGCTTGGAGTTGGGCCGAGCTAACTATGGCTACACCTTC. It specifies CASSLELGRANYGYTF.

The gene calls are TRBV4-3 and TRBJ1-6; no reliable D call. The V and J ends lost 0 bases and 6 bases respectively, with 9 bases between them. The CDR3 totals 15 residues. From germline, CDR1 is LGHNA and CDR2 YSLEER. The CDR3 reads CASSQDLASNSPLHF. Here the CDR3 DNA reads TGCGCCAGCAGCCAAGATCTGGCCAGTAATTCACCCCTCCACTTT.

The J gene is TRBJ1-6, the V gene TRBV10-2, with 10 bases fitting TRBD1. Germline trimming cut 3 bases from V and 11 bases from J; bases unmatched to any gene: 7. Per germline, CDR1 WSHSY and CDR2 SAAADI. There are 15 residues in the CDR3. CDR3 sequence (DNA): TGCGCCAGCAGTGATGTGGTGACAGGGGGCACACCCCTCCACTTT. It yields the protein CASSDVVTGGTPLHF.

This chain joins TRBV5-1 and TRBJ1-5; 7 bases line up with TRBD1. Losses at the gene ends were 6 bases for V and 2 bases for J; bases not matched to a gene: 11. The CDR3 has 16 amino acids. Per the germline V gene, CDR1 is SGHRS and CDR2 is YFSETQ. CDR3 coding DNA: TGCGCCAGCAACTACAGGGGTTCCTATGGCAATCAGCCCCAGCATTTT. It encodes CASNYRGSYGNQPQHF. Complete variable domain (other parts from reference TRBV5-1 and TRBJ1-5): KAGVTQTPRYLIKTRGQQVTLSCSPISGHRSVSWYQQTPGQGLQFLFEYFSETQRNKGNFPGRFSGRQFSNSRSEMNVSTLELGDSALYLCASNYRGSYGNQPQHFGDGTRLSIL.

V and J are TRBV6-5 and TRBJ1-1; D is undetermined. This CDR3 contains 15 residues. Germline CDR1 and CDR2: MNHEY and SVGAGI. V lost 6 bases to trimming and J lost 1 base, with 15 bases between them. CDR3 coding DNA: TGTGCCAGCAGCCGACCAGAGACTTCGAACACTGAAGCTTTCTTT. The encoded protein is CASSRPETSNTEAFF.

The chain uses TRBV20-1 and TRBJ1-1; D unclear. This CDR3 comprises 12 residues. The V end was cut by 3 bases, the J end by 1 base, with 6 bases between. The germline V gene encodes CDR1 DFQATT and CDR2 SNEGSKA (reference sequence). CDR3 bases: TGCAGTGCTAGTATCGGGAACACTGAAGCTTTCTTT. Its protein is CSASIGNTEAFF.

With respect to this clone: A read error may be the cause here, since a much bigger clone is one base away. CDR3 sequence: CASRADTEAFF. CDR3 bases: TGTGCCAGCAGGGCCGACACTGAAGCTTTCTTT. The V call is TRBV5-4, the J call TRBJ1-1; no clear D gene. The ends were cut back, 5 bases at V and 3 bases at J, with 5 bases in the middle. Germline CDR1 reads SGHNT; CDR2 reads YYREEE (reference sequence). The CDR3 is 11 amino acids. The full variable domain, with the rest looked up from reference TRBV5-4 and TRBJ1-1, is ETGVTQSPTHLIKTRGQQVTLRCSSQSGHNTVSWYQQALGQGPQFIFQYYREEENGRGNFPPRFSGLQFPNYSSELNVNALELDDSALYLCASRADTEAFFGQGTRLTVV.

The CDR3 coding sequence is TGTGCCAGCAGTTTACTTTCCGGACTAGCGGGGGATCAGTTCTTC. Its translation is CASSLLSGLAGDQFF. This chain links TRBV6-2 or TRBV6-3 with TRBJ2-1, with TRBD2 identical over 13 bases. CDR1 is MNHEY, CDR2 SVGEGT, per germline. The V gene end was trimmed by 4 bases and the J gene end by 13 bases; junction bases not matched to a gene: 10. This CDR3 is 15 amino acids long.

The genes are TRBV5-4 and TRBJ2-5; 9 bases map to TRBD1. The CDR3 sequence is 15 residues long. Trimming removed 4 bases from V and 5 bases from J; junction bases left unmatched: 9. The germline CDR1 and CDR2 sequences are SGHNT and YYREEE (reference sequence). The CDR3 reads CASSPGQGPMETQYF. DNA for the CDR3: TGTGCCAGCAGCCCCGGACAGGGGCCGATGGAGACCCAGTACTTC. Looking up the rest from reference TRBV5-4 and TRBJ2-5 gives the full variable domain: ETGVTQSPTHLIKTRGQQVTLRCSSQSGHNTVSWYQQALGQGPQFIFQYYREEENGRGNFPPRFSGLQFPNYSSELNVNALELDDSALYLCASSPGQGPMETQYFGPGTRLLVL.

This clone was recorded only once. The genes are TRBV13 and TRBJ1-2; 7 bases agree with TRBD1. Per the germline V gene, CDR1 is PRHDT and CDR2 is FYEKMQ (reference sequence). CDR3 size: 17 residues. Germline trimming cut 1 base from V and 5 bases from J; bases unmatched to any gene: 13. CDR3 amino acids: CASSLVPQGLGHYGYTF. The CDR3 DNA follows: TGTGCCAGCAGCTTAGTCCCACAGGGGCTCGGCCATTATGGCTACACCTTC. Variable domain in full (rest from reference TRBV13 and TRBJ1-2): AAGVIQSPRHLIKEKRETATLKCYPIPRHDTVYWYQQGPGQDPQFLISFYEKMQSDKGSIPDRFSAQQFSDYHSELNMSSLELGDSALYFCASSLVPQGLGHYGYTFGSGTRLTVV.

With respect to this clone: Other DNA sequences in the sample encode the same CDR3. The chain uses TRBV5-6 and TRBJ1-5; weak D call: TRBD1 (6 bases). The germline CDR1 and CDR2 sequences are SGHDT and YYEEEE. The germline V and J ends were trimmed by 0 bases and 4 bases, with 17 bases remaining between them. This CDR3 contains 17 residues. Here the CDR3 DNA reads TGTGCCAGCAGCTTGGCCGTTGGGACACGCGGTAATCAGCCCCAGCATTTT. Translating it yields CASSLAVGTRGNQPQHF. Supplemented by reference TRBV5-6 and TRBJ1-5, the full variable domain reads DAGVTQSPTHLIKTRGQQVTLRCSPKSGHDTVSWYQQALGQGPQFIFQYYEEEERQRGNFPDRFSGHQFPNYSSELNVNALLLGDSALYLCASSLAVGTRGNQPQHFGDGTRLSIL.

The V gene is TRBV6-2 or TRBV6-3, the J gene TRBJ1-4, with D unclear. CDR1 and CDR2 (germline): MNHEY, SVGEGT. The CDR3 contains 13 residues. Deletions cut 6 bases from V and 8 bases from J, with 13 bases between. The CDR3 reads CASSSAAGEKLFF. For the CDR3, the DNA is TGTGCCAGCAGCTCGGCGGCTGGGGAAAAACTGTTTTTT.

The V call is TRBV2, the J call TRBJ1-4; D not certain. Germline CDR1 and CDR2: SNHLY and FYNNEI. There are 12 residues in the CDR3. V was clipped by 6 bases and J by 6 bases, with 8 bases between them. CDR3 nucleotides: TGTGCCAGCAGGTGGGAGGATGAAAAACTGTTTTTT. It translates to CASRWEDEKLFF.

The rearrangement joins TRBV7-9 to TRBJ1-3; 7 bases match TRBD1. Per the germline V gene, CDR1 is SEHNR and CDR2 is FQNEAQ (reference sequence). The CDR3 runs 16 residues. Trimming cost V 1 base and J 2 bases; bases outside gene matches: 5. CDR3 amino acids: CASSLGGGLTGNTIYF. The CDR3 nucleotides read TGTGCCAGCAGCTTAGGAGGGGGCCTGACTGGAAACACCATATATTTT.

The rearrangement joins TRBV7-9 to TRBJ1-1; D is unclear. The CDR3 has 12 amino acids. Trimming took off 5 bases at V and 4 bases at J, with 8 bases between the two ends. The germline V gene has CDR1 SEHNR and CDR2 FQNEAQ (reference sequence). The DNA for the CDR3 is TGTGCCAGCAGCCCGGAGGGCACTGAAGCTTTCTTT. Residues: CASSPEGTEAFF.

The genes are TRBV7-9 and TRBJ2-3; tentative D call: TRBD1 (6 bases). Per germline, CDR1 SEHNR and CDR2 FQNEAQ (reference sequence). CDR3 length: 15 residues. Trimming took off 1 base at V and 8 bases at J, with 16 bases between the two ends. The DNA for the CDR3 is TGTGCCAGCAGCTTAGGAGAGGTTACACAGGGTACGCAGTATTTT. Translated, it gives CASSLGEVTQGTQYF.